This TCR beta chain is from a study of T cells after yellow fever vaccination. Notes on the study in general: Reappearing after the booster were most of the clones from primary vaccination (less than 97% CD4, approximately 88% CD8). Repertoires sorted by FACS could include abundant clonotypes that are contaminants from the bulk population.

In TCRdb, the 5' RACE reads were re-called with MiXCR into one record per CDR3 protein. The sample records more than 110,000 distinct CDR3 sequences, roughly 6.7% being singletons. This clonotype was counted only a few times. The antigen remains unidentified. CDR3 length equals 17 residues. V shed 5 bases, J shed 8 bases, and the junction held 10 bases outside the gene matches. Germline V CDR1 and CDR2: LNHDA, SQIVND (reference sequence). V is TRBV19 and J is TRBJ2-1, with 15 bases lining up with TRBD2. This sequence was found in a man aged 30-40 years who received the YFV17D yellow fever vaccine. The sequencing used CD4+ T cells sorted from PBMCs, collected 10 days after the yellow fever booster vaccination. The CDR3 region is CASSAQGTSGRMYEQFF. CDR3 nucleotides: TGTGCCAGTAGTGCACAGGGGACTAGCGGGAGGATGTATGAGCAGTTCTTC.